These T cell receptor beta chains were read from a single sample in a study of cytomegalovirus exposure and HLA in healthy donors. Method: immunoSEQ multiplex PCR; TCRdb's copy keeps in-frame clones and lacks some. This sample carries 150,000 to 200,000 clones, 82% of them seen once, and the ten largest clones take 5.5% to 7.5%. The sample consisted of PBMCs. These receptors came from a woman aged 50 to 65 in good health and CMV-seropositive. CDR3s include the opening cysteine and the closing phenylalanine or tryptophan. Each record gives: CDR3 length, V gene, CDR3 protein.

>13|TRBV6-5
CASSSGETYEQYF
>17|TRBV2
CASSEALSGTGVSPLHF
>15|TRBV11-2
CASSLGQVTRSPLHF
>16|TRBV13
CASSTGLAGAYNEQFF
>15|TRBV27
CASSRTGLYNSPLHF
>18|TRBV7-3
CASSATGTSGSSYNEQFF
>15|TRBV5-4
CASSAGTSTSYEQYF
>15|TRBV25-1
CASSATGTGNYGYTF
>12|TRBV5-1
CASSFNSHGYTF
>15|TRBV7-9
CASSFSGGSYNEQFF
>15|TRBV5-5
CASSLVGQGALEQYF
>16|TRBV5-6
CASSLGGAGGANVLTF
>14|TRBV6-5
CASSYSEGAGGYTF